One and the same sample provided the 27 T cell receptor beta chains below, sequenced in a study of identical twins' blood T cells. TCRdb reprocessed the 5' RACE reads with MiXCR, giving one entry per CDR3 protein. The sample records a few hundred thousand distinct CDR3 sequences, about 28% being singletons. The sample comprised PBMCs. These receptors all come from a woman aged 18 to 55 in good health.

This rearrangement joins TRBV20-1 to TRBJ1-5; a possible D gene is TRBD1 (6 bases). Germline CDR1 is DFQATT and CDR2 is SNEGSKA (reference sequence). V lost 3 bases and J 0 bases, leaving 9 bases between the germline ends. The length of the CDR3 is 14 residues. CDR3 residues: CSARGGHSNQPQHF. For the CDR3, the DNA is TGCAGTGCTAGGGGGGGGCATAGCAATCAGCCCCAGCATTTT.

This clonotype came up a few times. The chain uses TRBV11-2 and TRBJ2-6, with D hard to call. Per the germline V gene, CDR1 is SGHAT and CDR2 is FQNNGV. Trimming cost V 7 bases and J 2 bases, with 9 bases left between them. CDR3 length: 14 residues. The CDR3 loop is CASTGRTGANVLTF. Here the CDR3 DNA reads TGTGCCAGCACCGGAAGGACTGGGGCCAACGTCCTGACTTTC.

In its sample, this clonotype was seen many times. The DNA of the CDR3 is TGCGCCAGCAGCCAGGCGACCGGGGAGCTGTTTTTT. It is translated as CASSQATGELFF. This chain connects TRBV4-1 to TRBJ2-2; D is ambiguous. The V end lost 3 bases, the J end lost 5 bases, and 4 bases lay between the germline ends. Germline V CDR1 and CDR2: MGHRA, YSYEKL. There are 12 residues in the CDR3.

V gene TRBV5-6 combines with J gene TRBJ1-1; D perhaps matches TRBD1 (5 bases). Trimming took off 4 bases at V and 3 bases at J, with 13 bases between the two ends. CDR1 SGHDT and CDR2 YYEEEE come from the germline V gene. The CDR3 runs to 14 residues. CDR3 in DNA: TGTGCCAGCAGCCGCAATGGGGGGTACACTGAAGCTTTCTTT. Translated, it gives CASSRNGGYTEAFF.

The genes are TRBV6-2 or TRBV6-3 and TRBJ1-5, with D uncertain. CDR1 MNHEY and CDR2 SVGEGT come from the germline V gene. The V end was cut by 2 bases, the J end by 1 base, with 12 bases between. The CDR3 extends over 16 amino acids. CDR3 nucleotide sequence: TGTGCCAGCAGTTACCGAGGGATAACGAGCAATCAGCCCCAGCATTTT. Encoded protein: CASSYRGITSNQPQHF.

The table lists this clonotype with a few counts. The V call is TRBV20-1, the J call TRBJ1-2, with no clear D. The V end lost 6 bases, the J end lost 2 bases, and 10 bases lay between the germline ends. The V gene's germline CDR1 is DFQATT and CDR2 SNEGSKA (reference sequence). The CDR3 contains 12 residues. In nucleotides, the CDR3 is TGCAGTGCCGTCGATGAGAACTATGGCTACACCTTC. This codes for CSAVDENYGYTF.

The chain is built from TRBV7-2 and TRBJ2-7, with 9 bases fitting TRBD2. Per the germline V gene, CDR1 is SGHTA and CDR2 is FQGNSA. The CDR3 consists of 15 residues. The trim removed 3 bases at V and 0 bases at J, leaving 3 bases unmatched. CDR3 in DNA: TGTGCCAGCAGCTTTATAGCGGGAGCCTCCTACGAGCAGTACTTC. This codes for CASSFIAGASYEQYF.

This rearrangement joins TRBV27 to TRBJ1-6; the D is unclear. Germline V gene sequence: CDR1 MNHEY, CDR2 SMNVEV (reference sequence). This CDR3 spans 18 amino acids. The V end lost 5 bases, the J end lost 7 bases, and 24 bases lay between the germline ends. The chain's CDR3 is CASSRNMAPAFPNSPLHF. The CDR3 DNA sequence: TGTGCCAGCAGTCGAAACATGGCCCCCGCTTTCCCAAATTCACCCCTCCACTTT.

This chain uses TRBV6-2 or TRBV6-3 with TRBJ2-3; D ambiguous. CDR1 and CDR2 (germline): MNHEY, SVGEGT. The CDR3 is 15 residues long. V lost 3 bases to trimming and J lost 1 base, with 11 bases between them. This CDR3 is CASSYDGRGTDTQYF. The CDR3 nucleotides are TGTGCCAGCAGTTATGATGGTCGGGGCACAGATACGCAGTATTTT.

This chain's CDR3 is CASSEGTSGSTTYNEQFF. In nucleotides, the CDR3 is TGTGCCAGCAGTGAGGGGACTAGCGGGAGTACAACCTACAATGAGCAGTTCTTC. The V and J genes are TRBV11-2 and TRBJ2-1; TRBD2 matches at 14 bases. J was trimmed by 2 bases and V by 6 bases; bases with no gene match: 9. The germline V gene has CDR1 SGHAT and CDR2 FQNNGV. The CDR3 loop spans 18 amino acids.

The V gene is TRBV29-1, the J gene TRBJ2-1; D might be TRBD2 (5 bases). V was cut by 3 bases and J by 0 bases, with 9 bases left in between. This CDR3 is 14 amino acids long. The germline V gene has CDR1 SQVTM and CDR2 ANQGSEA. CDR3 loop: CSVDFGVSYNEQFF. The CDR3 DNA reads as TGCAGCGTTGATTTCGGGGTCTCCTACAATGAGCAGTTCTTC.

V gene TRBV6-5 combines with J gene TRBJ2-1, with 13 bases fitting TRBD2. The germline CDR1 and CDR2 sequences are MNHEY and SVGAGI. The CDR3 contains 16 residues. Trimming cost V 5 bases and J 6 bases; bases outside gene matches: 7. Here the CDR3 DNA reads TGTGCCAGCAGTAGACGACTAGCGGGAGGTATCAATGAGCAGTTCTTC. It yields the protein CASSRRLAGGINEQFF.

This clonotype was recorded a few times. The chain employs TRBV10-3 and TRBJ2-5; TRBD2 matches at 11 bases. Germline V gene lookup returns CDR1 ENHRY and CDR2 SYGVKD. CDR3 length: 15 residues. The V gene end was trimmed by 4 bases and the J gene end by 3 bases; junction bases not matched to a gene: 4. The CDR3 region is CAISGGGLAEETQYF. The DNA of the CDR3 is TGTGCCATCAGTGGCGGGGGACTAGCGGAAGAGACCCAGTACTTC.

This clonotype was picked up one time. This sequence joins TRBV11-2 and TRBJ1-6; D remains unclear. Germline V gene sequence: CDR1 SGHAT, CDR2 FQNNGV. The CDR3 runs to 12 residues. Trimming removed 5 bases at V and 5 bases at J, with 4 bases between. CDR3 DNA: TGTGCCAGCAGCGCGGATAATTCACCCCTCCACTTT. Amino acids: CASSADNSPLHF.

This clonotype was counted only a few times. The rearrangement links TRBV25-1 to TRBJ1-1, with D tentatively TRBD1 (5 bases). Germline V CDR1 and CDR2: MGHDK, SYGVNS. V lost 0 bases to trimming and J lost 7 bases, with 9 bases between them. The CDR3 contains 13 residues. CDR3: CASSEYGGFEAFF. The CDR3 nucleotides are TGTGCCAGCAGTGAATATGGGGGATTTGAAGCTTTCTTT. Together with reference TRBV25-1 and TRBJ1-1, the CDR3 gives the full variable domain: EADIYQTPRYLVIGTGKKITLECSQTMGHDKMYWYQQDPGMELHLIHYSYGVNSTEKGDLSSESTVSRIRTEHFPLTLESARPSHTSQYLCASSEYGGFEAFFGQGTRLTVV.

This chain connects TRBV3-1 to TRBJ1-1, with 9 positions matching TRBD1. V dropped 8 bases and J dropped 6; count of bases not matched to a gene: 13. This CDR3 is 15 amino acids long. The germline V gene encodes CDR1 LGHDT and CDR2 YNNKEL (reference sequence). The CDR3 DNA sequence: TGTGCCAGCGGCCCCCGTGGGACAGGGCTGGCTGAAGCTTTCTTT. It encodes CASGPRGTGLAEAFF.

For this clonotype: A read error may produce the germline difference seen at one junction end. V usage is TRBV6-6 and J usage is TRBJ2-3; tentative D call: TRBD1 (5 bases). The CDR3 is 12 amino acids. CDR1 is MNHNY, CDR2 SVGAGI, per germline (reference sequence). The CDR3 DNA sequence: TGTGTCAGCAGGGTCCTAAGTGGTACGCAGTATTTT. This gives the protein CVSRVLSGTQYF.

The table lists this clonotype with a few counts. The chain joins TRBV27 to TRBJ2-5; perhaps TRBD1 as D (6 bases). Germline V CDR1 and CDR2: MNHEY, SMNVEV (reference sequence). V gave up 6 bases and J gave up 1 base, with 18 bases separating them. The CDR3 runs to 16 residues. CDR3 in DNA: TGTGCCAGCAGCAAGAAGATTACAGGGATCCAAGAGACCCAGTACTTC. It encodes CASSKKITGIQETQYF.

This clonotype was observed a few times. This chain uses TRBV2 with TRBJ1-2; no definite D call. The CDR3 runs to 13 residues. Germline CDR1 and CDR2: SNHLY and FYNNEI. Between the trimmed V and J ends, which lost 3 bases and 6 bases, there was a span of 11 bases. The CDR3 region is CASSEGRGDGYTF. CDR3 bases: TGTGCCAGCAGTGAGGGGAGAGGAGATGGCTACACCTTC.

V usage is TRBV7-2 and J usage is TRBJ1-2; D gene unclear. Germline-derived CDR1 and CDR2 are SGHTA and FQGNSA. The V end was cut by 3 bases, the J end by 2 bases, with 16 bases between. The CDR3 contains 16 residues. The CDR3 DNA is TGTGCCAGCAGCTTTACGGACGTGAAGAGGAACTATGGCTACACCTTC. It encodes CASSFTDVKRNYGYTF.

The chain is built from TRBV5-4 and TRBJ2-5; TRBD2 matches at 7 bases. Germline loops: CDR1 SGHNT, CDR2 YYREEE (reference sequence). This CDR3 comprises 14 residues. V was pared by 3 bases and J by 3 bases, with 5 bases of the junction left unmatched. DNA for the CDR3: TGTGCCAGCAGCTGGGCGGGGGAAAAAGAGACCCAGTACTTC. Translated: CASSWAGEKETQYF.

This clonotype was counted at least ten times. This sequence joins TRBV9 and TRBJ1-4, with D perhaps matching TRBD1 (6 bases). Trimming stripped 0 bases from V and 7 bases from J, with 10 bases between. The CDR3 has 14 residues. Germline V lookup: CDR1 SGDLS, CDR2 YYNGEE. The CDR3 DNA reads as TGTGCCAGCAGCGTAGCTACAGGGAGTGAAAAACTGTTTTTT. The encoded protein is CASSVATGSEKLFF. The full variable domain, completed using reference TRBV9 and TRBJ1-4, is DSGVTQTPKHLITATGQRVTLRCSPRSGDLSVYWYQQSLDQGLQFLIQYYNGEERAKGNILERFSAQQFPDLHSELNLSSLELGDSALYFCASSVATGSEKLFFGSGTQLSVL.

Here the CDR3 DNA reads TGTGCCAGCAGCGGTAGGCAGGGAAATCAGCCCCAGCATTTT. This codes for CASSGRQGNQPQHF. The V call is TRBV2, the J call TRBJ1-5; D might be TRBD1 (5 bases). CDR1 and CDR2 (germline): SNHLY, FYNNEI. The ends were cut back, 6 bases at V and 4 bases at J, with 13 bases in the middle. There are 14 residues in the CDR3.

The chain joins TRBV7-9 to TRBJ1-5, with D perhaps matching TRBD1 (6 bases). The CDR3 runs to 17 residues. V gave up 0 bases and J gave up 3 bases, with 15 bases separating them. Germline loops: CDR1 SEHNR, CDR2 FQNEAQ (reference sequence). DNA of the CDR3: TGTGCCAGCAGCTTAGCGCTGGCAGGGGTTTACAATCAGCCCCAGCATTTT. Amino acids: CASSLALAGVYNQPQHF.

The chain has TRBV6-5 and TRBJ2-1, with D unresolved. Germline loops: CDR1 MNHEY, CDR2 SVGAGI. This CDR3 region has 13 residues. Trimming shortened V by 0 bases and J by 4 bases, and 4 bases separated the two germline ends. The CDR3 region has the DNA TGTGCCAGCAGTTACTCGCAATACAATGAGCAGTTCTTC. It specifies CASSYSQYNEQFF.

CDR3 region: CATSPRALSSGNTIYF. CDR3 nucleotides: TGTGCCACCAGCCCCCGGGCCCTCAGCTCTGGAAACACCATATATTTT. The chain joins TRBV24-1 to TRBJ1-3; D is ambiguous. Germline lookup yields CDR1 KGHDR and CDR2 SFDVKD. The V end was cut by 7 bases, the J end by 0 bases, with 15 bases between. This CDR3 has 16 residues.

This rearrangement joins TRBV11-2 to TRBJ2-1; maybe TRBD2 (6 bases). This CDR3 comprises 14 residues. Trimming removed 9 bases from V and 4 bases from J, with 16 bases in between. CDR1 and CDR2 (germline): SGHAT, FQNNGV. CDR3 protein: CASSKGREYNEQFF. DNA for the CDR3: TGTGCCAGTTCTAAGGGGCGGGAATACAATGAGCAGTTCTTC.